Following are 16 T cell receptor beta chains from one sample sequenced in a study of spatial heterogeneity in lung cancer. TCRdb recomputed calls from the 5' RACE reads with MiXCR, one row per CDR3 protein. The sample lists about 38,000 distinct CDR3 sequences; around 7.5% were seen once. The time point here: sample taken at primary tumor resection. Specimen: PBMCs, collected at surgery. The receptor set was obtained from a male donor with early-stage non-small cell lung cancer.

There are many counts of this clonotype. The gene calls are TRBV29-1 and TRBJ2-1, with 13 nucleotides matching TRBD2. The V gene's germline CDR1 is SQVTM and CDR2 ANQGSEA. V lost 7 bases and J lost 5; bases outside the gene matches: 2. This CDR3 spans 13 amino acids. CDR3 sequence (DNA): TGCAGCGGGGGACTAGCGGGAAACAATGAGCAGTTCTTC. The encoded protein is CSGGLAGNNEQFF.

This clonotype was picked up many times. The genes are TRBV6-5 and TRBJ2-1; 10 bases are a match to TRBD2. There are 19 residues in the CDR3. CDR1 and CDR2 (germline): MNHEY, SVGAGI. With V trimmed by 6 bases and J by 5 bases, 19 bases remained unmatched. This CDR3 is CASSLRVGGLAGADNEQFF. The CDR3 DNA is TGTGCCAGCAGCTTACGAGTAGGTGGGCTAGCGGGAGCAGACAATGAGCAGTTCTTC.

This clonotype has ten or more counts. This chain links TRBV7-2 with TRBJ2-3; 8 bases align to TRBD2. CDR3 length: 16 amino acids. Germline V gives CDR1 SGHTA, CDR2 FQGNSA. V shed 2 bases and J 2 bases; nucleotides not matched to a gene: 6. The CDR3 loop is CASSLRTGGLTDTQYF. In DNA, the CDR3 is TGTGCCAGCAGCTTAAGAACGGGGGGGCTCACAGATACGCAGTATTTT.

This clonotype was found many times. This chain connects TRBV12-3 or TRBV12-4 to TRBJ2-3; the match to TRBD2 covers 8 bases. The CDR3 totals 14 residues. V lost 8 bases and J lost 6; bases outside the gene matches: 10. CDR3 in DNA: TGTGCCAGCGGGCGAAGCGGGAGTCCGGATACGCAGTATTTT. Residues: CASGRSGSPDTQYF.

The chain employs TRBV12-3 or TRBV12-4 and TRBJ1-1; tentative D call: TRBD1 (6 bases). V was trimmed by 3 bases and J by 3 bases, leaving 8 bases between them. The CDR3 totals 13 residues. The CDR3 region has the DNA TGTGCCAGCAGTTTGGGGGCGTACACTGAAGCTTTCTTT. Amino acids: CASSLGAYTEAFF.

This clonotype was counted only a few times. The junction departs from germline at one end; a sequencing error may be responsible. In nucleotides, the CDR3 is TGTGTCAGCAGCCAAGGAAGGTGGGGCTACACCTTC. The encoded protein is CVSSQGRWGYTF. V gene TRBV14 combines with J gene TRBJ1-2, with D unclear. Germline loops: CDR1 SGHDN, CDR2 FVKESK. The CDR3 has 12 residues.

The sample holds a few counts of this clonotype. This chain's CDR3 is CASSFRTTNTEAFF. CDR3 DNA: TGTGCCAGCAGTTTCCGTACAACCAACACTGAAGCTTTCTTT. V gene TRBV12-3 or TRBV12-4 combines with J gene TRBJ1-1; D unclear. The CDR3 runs to 14 residues. Trimming stripped 3 bases from V and 2 bases from J, with 10 bases between.

The chain carries TRBV11-2 and TRBJ2-3, with 8 bases aligning to TRBD1. The germline CDR1 and CDR2 sequences are SGHAT and FQNNGV. The V gene end was trimmed by 6 bases and the J gene end by 1 base; junction bases not matched to a gene: 6. The CDR3 has 15 amino acids. CDR3 sequence reads: CASSQNRGGTDTQYF. Written as DNA, the CDR3 is TGTGCCAGCAGTCAAAACAGGGGGGGCACAGATACGCAGTATTTT.

In regard to this clonotype: Being one base from a much bigger clone, this may be a read error. The gene calls are TRBV6-5 and TRBJ1-4, with D hard to call. Trimming stripped 5 bases from V and 4 bases from J, with 11 bases between. This CDR3 is built from 14 residues. The germline CDR1 and CDR2 sequences are MNHEY and SVGAGI. CDR3 in amino acids: CASSLTGCNEKLFF. The CDR3 DNA reads TGTGCCAGCAGTCTGACGGGGTGTAATGAAAAACTGTTTTTT.

This clonotype was counted at least ten times. V and J are TRBV5-6 and TRBJ2-1, with TRBD2 matching over 11 bases. V lost 4 bases to trimming and J lost 1 base; unmatched junction nucleotides: 1. Germline V CDR1 and CDR2: SGHDT, YYEEEE. CDR3 size: 15 residues. Here the CDR3 reads CASSRTSGSYNEQFF. The CDR3 DNA reads as TGTGCCAGCAGCCGGACTAGCGGGTCCTACAATGAGCAGTTCTTC.

The rearrangement links TRBV20-1 to TRBJ2-1; TRBD2 matches at 12 bases. Germline trimming cut 3 bases from V and 6 bases from J; bases unmatched to any gene: 6. Germline loops: CDR1 DFQATT, CDR2 SNEGSKA (reference sequence). The CDR3 length is 15 residues. CDR3 loop: CSARVTSGSFNEQFF. The CDR3 bases are TGCAGTGCTAGGGTGACTAGCGGGAGTTTCAATGAGCAGTTCTTC.

The table lists this clonotype with many counts. The rearrangement links TRBV5-4 to TRBJ1-1; 8 nucleotides match TRBD1. CDR1 is SGHNT, CDR2 YYREEE, per germline (reference sequence). Trimming at V came to 2 bases and at J to 4 bases, leaving 4 bases not matched to a gene. The CDR3 length is 14 residues. The CDR3 protein is CASSFQGAGTEAFF. The CDR3, as DNA: TGTGCCAGCAGCTTCCAGGGGGCTGGCACTGAAGCTTTCTTT.

This clonotype has more than one count but fewer than ten. V usage is TRBV6-6 and J usage is TRBJ2-7; 8 bases align to TRBD1. This CDR3 contains 15 residues. In germline, CDR1 is MNHNY, CDR2 SVGAGI (reference sequence). The trim removed 6 bases at V and 4 bases at J, leaving 11 bases unmatched. The CDR3 sequence: CASRSQTGGNYEQYF. CDR3 nucleotide sequence: TGTGCCAGCAGATCCCAAACAGGGGGGAATTACGAGCAGTACTTC.

This clonotype has just a few counts. This chain links TRBV20-1 with TRBJ2-7; 7 bases align to TRBD1. This CDR3 comprises 14 residues. CDR1 is DFQATT and CDR2 is SNEGSKA in the germline V gene (reference sequence). The V segment lost 2 bases and the J segment 6 bases; nucleotides outside the gene matches: 10. Here the CDR3 DNA reads TGCAGTGCTAGAAAGGGGACAGCCCCCCTCGAGCAGTACGTC. It translates to CSARKGTAPLEQYV.

This clonotype was picked up many times. The chain is built from TRBV4-3 and TRBJ1-1; D is perhaps TRBD1 (5 bases). Trimming cost V 1 base and J 4 bases, with 13 bases left between them. Germline CDR1 LGHNA, CDR2 YSLEER. The CDR3 extends over 15 amino acids. CDR3 nucleotides: TGCGCCAGCAGCCAAGGATTTCCGACAGTCACTGAAGCTTTCTTT. Protein sequence: CASSQGFPTVTEAFF.

V usage is TRBV6-6 and J usage is TRBJ2-3, with 9 bases identical to TRBD2. The junction had 6 bases not matched to a gene; V was cut back by 8 bases and J by 0 bases. Germline V CDR1 and CDR2: MNHNY, SVGAGI (reference sequence). The CDR3 covers 15 residues. CDR3 amino acids: CASFRLADSTDTQYF. CDR3 nucleotide sequence: TGTGCCAGCTTCCGACTAGCGGATAGCACAGATACGCAGTATTTT.